This T cell receptor beta chain was identified during a study of response to subunit inactivated influenza vaccine. Study outcomes and limitations: Researchers suggested that each seasonal influenza vaccination recruits few new T cells.

TCRdb re-called the RT-PCR reads with MiXCR, one entry per CDR3 protein. The sample has roughly 650,000 distinct CDR3 sequences, 14% seen once. This clonotype has a handful of counts. Its antigen is not identified. The germline V gene encodes CDR1 SEHNR and CDR2 FQNEAQ (reference sequence). The germline V and J ends were trimmed by 5 bases and 3 bases, with 11 bases remaining between them. CDR3 size: 14 residues. The sequence was collected from a man aged 50 to 60 who received an inactivated influenza vaccine. The sample consisted of PBMCs from blood, taken 14 to 15 days before vaccination. The chain joins TRBV7-9 to TRBJ2-1, with D perhaps TRBD2 (6 bases). In nucleotides, the CDR3 is TGTGCCAGCAGCGTCTCGGGGGTCTACAATGAGCAGTTCTTC. Translation: CASSVSGVYNEQFF.